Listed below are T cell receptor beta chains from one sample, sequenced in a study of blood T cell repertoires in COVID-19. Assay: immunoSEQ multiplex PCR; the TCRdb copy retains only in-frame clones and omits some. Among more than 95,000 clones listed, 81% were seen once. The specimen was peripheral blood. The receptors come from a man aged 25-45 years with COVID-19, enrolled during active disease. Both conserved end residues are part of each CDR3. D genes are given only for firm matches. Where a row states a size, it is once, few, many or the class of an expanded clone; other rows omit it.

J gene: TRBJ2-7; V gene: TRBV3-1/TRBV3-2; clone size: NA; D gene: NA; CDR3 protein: CASSHSYEQYF; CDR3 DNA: TGTGCCAGCAGCCACAGCTACGAGCAGTACTTC
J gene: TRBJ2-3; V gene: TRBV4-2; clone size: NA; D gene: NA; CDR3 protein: CASSQEFMPGAFSSTDTQYF; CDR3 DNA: TGTGCCAGCAGCCAAGAGTTCATGCCAGGGGCATTCAGTAGCACAGATACGCAGTATTTT
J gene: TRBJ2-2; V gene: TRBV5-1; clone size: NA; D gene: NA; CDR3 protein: CASSSLGTSPPELFF; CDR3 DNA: TGCGCCAGCAGCTCGCTCGGGACATCACCTCCGGAGCTGTTTTTT
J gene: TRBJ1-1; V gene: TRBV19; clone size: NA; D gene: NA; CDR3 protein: CASSIWHKNTEAFF; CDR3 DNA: TGTGCCAGTAGTATTTGGCACAAGAACACTGAAGCTTTCTTT
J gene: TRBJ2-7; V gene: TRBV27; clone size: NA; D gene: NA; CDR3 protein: CASGQYSYEQYF; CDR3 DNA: TGTGCCAGCGGCCAGTATTCCTACGAGCAGTACTTC
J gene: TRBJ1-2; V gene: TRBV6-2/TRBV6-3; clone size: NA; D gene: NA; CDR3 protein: CASSLPGDGYTF; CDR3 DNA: TGTGCCAGCAGTCTACCAGGGGATGGCTACACCTTC
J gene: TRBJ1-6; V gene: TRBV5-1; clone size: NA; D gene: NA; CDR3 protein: CASSLGVVNSPLHF; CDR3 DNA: TGCGCCAGCAGCTTGGGAGTAGTTAATTCACCCCTCCACTTT
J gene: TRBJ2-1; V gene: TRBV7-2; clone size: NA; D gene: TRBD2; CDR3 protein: CASSLASGSFNEQFF; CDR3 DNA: TGTGCCAGCAGCTTAGCTAGCGGGTCGTTCAATGAGCAGTTCTTC
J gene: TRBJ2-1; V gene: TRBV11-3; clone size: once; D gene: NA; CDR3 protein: CASSFEFRTNNEQFF; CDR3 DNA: TGTGCCAGCAGCTTTGAGTTCCGGACAAACAATGAGCAGTTCTTC
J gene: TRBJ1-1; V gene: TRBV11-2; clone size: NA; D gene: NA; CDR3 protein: CASSSGVRAEAFF; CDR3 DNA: TGTGCCAGCAGCTCAGGGGTGAGAGCTGAAGCTTTCTTT
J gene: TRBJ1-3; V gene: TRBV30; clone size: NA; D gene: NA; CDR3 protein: CAWGLEAAGNTIYF; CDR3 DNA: TGTGCCTGGGGACTGGAGGCGGCTGGAAACACCATATATTTT